This TCR beta chain was sequenced for a study of blood T cells in healthy people across ages (dated by TCRdb to the mid-2010s). Background for the entire study: In model experiments, template switching captured roughly one uniquely barcoded TCR beta cDNA molecule for every two T cells. Age-related changes in TCR beta repertoire diversity were measured in the study by deep sequencing normalized with unique cDNA molecular identifiers. Four age groups were formed from the donors: young (average 16 years), middle-aged (around 41), aged (roughly 59) and long-lived (about 80). To avoid experimental bias, donors of different ages were distributed randomly across sequencing lanes. Using the same blood draw, the study looked at two additional independent replicas of 1 million unique cDNA reads for two donors, one aged 18 to 30 and the other aged 80 or older.

Overall study outcomes, separate from this receptor: Estimates of total diversity based on one million sequenced T cells were considered lower bounds and underestimates. A strong correlation was found between observed TCR beta diversity and the percentage of naive T cells measured by flow cytometry. As age increased, observed TCR beta diversity per million T cells dropped in a roughly linear way, and a significant reduction was already evident by age 40. The CMV infection status of donors was not known, potentially confounding age-related changes in expanded clonotypes. Since profiling was done on bulk unsorted PBMCs, naive and antigen-experienced compartments could not be conclusively compared. Compared with the aged group, the long-lived group had more naive CD4+ T cells, fewer expanded clones and increased TCR diversity, a pattern suggesting age selection.

CDR1 and CDR2 are drawn from the germline V gene: KGHSH, LQKENI. V sheds 2 bases and J sheds 4 bases, leaving 12 bases between their ends. From cysteine to phenylalanine, the CDR3 is 15 amino acids long. Only the CDR3 portion is preserved as DNA: 45 bases, with reading frame beginning at the first base. Systemically healthy Caucasian individuals from Russia, 39 in total and aged roughly 6 to 90 years, were included as donors. Each donor gave 8 to 10 milliliters of peripheral blood, collected into EDTA-treated Vacutainer tubes. Ficoll-Paque density-gradient centrifugation was used to isolate PBMCs, with at least 7 million per sample. Total RNA, at least 6 micrograms per sample, was extracted from PBMCs with Trizol reagent. For every donor, an aliquot of PBMCs went through flow cytometry to measure the percentages of naive CD45RAhigh/CD27high T cells. The library was produced with 5' RACE. Sequenced on an Illumina HiSeq 2500. A second PCR of roughly 7 to 11 cycles was performed with a sample-barcoded 5' primer and a J-beta primer mix. Each TCR beta cDNA molecule received a unique molecular identifier from a template-switch 5' adaptor carrying 12 random nucleotides. Each sample yielded at least 3 million CDR3-containing paired-end reads. First-strand cDNA synthesis was performed from all RNA using the Mint cDNA synthesis kit, with priming by a TRBC-specific oligonucleotide. Following uracil-DNA glycosylase treatment, all cDNA underwent a first 18-cycle PCR with the universal primers M1SS and BC2_uni_R. Concerning the study's data processing: For normalization, 1 million high-quality reads were randomly selected from each sample, with every read carrying a distinct molecular identifier. Reads sharing molecular identifiers were discarded rather than binned into consensus sequences. MiTCR, run with a Q25 quality threshold and the strictest error-elimination algorithm, handled CDR3 identification, clonotype clustering and error correction. A nonparametric unseen species model with Euler transformation was used to estimate a lower bound on total TCR beta diversity. In-frame beta chains were kept once TCRdb had trimmed the public reads at Q25 with fastp and called clones with MiXCR. Rows with a matching CDR3 protein are joined into one entry that keeps the most common DNA and genes. The V and J calls and clone size are TCRdb's, not the authors'. This sample comprises about 730,000 distinct CDR3 sequences, more than 40% of them detected only once. The leading ten clones occupy 20% to 25% of the sample.

A word on this clonotype: What this receptor recognizes is not known. The record has no base qualities; no much larger clone is one base away.

The sample was blood. Rearrangement joined TRBV18 to TRBJ1-5, with TRBD1 perhaps the D gene, on 6 matching bases. The TCR sequence derives from a woman in her sixties in good health. The CDR3 region: CASSPTTGGNQPQHF. The DNA is TGTGCCAGCTCACCAACGACAGGAGGTAATCAGCCCCAGCATTTT.